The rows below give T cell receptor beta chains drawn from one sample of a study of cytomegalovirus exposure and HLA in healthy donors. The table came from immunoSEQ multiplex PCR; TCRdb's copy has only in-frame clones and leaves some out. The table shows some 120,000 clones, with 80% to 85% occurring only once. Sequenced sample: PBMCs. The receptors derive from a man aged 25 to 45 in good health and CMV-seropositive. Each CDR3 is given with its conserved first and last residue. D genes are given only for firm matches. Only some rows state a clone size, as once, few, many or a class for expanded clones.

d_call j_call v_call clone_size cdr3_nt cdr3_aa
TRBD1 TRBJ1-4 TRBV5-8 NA TGTGCCAGCAGCAAGGGACAGCCCTCTAATGAAAAACTGTTTTTT CASSKGQPSNEKLFF
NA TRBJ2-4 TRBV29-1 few TGCAGCGTTGGCAGGGGAGACATTCAGTACTTC CSVGRGDIQYF
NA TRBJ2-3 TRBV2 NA TGTGCCAGCCAATACCTCACTAGCACGGATACGCAGTATTTT CASQYLTSTDTQYF
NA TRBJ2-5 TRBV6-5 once TGTGCCAGCACCGACCAGGGGGAGACCCAGTACTTC CASTDQGETQYF
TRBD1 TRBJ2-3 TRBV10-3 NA TGTGCCATCAGTGAGACGGGACAGCCTAGCACAGATACGCAGTATTTT CAISETGQPSTDTQYF
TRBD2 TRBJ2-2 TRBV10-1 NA TGCGCCAGCAGTGGACGGGCGGCGGGAGGAGCGAACACCGGGGAGCTGTTTTTT CASSGRAAGGANTGELFF
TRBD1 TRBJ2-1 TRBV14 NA TGTGCCAGCAGCCCTCGGGACAGGGCTACGTTTTACTACAATGAGCAGTTCTTC CASSPRDRATFYYNEQFF
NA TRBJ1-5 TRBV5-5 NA TGTGCCAGCAGCTTAGGGAGGGACTATCAGCCCCAGCATTTT CASSLGRDYQPQHF
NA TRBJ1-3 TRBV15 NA TGTGCCACCAGCAGAGATTTAGGAAACACCATATATTTT CATSRDLGNTIYF
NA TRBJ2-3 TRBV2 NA TGTGCAGCGGCTAGGGGGGGATACACAGATACGCAGTATTTT CAAARGGYTDTQYF
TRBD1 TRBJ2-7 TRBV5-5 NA TGTGCCAGCAGACCGGGACAGTTCTACGAGCAGTACTTC CASRPGQFYEQYF
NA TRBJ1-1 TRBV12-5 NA TGTGCTAGTGGTCCGGGGTGGACTGAAGCTTTCTTT CASGPGWTEAFF
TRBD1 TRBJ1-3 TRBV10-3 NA TGTGCCATCATACTCAGGGGGCATTACCCAATATATGGAAACACCATATATTTT CAIILRGHYPIYGNTIYF
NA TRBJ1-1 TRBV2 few TGTGCCAGCAGTTGGCAGGCGTACACTGAAGCTTTCTTT CASSWQAYTEAFF
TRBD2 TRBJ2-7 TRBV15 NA TGTGCCACCAGCAGAGGCGGACTAGCGATGGGCGAGCAGTACTTC CATSRGGLAMGEQYF
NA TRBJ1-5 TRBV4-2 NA TGTGCCAGCAGCCAAGGAACAACAGGGCCCGGTCAGCCCCAGCATTTT CASSQGTTGPGQPQHF
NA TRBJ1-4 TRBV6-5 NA TGTGCCAGTAGACGTCACGGGGGAGGCGAAAAACTGTTTTTT CASRRHGGGEKLFF
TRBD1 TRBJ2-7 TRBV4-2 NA TGTGCCAGCAGCCAGCCGGGACAGGGGATGGAAGAGCAGTACTTC CASSQPGQGMEEQYF
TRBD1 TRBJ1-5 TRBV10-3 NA TGTGCCGCCTCAACCGGGACAGGTAATCAGCCCCAGCATTTT CAASTGTGNQPQHF
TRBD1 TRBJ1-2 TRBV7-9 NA TGTTCCAGCAGCTTAGCCGGACAGGGTATAGGCTATGGCTACACCTTC CSSSLAGQGIGYGYTF
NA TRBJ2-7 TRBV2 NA TGTGCCAGCAGTGTCTCTCTATGGGGGGACGTATCCTACGAGCAGTACTTC CASSVSLWGDVSYEQYF
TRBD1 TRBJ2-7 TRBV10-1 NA TGCGCCAGCATCCCCGGGGACAGGGAGCACGAGCAGTACTTC CASIPGDREHEQYF
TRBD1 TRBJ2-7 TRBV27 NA TGTGCCAGCACCCGGGACAGGGACTCCTACGAGCAGTACTTC CASTRDRDSYEQYF
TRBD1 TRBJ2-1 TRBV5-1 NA TGCGCCAGCAGCTCGAGACAGGGTCGGAATGAGCAGTTCTTC CASSSRQGRNEQFF
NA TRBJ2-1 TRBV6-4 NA TGTGCCAGCAGTCCGGGATCAAGCCTGGCTGAGCAGTTCTTC CASSPGSSLAEQFF
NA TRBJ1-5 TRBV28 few TGTGCCAGCAGTTCGGGGGGTCAGCCCCAGCATTTT CASSSGGQPQHF
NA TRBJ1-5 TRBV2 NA TGTGCCAGCAGTGATCGGACACTTAATCAGCCCCAGCATTTT CASSDRTLNQPQHF
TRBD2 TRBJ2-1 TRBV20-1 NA TGCAGTGCTAGTAGGACTAGTGAGCAGTTCTTC CSASRTSEQFF
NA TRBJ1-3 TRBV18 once TGTGCCAGCTCACGACGGATTGACGGGAGCTCTGGAAACACCATATATTTT CASSRRIDGSSGNTIYF
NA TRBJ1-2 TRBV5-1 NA TGCGCCAGCAGCTACGGGGACTATGGCTACACCTTC CASSYGDYGYTF
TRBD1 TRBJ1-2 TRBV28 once TGTGCCAGCAGTCTGACCGGGACAGGGTATGGTAATGGCTACACCTTC CASSLTGTGYGNGYTF
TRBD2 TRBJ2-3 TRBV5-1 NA TGCGCCAGCAGCTTGGATGGACTAGGCGCAGATACGCAGTATTTT CASSLDGLGADTQYF
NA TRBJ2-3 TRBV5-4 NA TGTGCCAGCAGCGGCGGACAGAACTATAGCACAGATACGCAGTATTTT CASSGGQNYSTDTQYF
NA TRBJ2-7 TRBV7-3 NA TGTGCCAGCAGCGCTGGCCCCGGGACACCCGCCTACGAGCAGTACTTC CASSAGPGTPAYEQYF
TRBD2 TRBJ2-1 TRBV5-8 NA TGTGCCAGCAGCTCCGGGACTAGCCTCTACAATGAGCAGTTCTTC CASSSGTSLYNEQFF
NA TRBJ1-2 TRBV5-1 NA TGCGCCAGCAGCCCCTTCGGAGGGGGGGAAGACTATGGCTACACCTTC CASSPFGGGEDYGYTF
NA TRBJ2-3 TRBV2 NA TGTGCCAGCAAAAGCGGACCCAGTAGCACAGATACGCAGTATTTT CASKSGPSSTDTQYF
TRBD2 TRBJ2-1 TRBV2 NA TGTGCCAGCAGTAGCGGGGGGGCGGCCCGGGGGCAGTTCTTC CASSSGGAARGQFF
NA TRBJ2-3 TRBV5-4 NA TGTGCCAGCAGCCCCGGAAGGGGAACGACAGATACGCAGTATTTT CASSPGRGTTDTQYF
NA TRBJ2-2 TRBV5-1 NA TGCGCCAGCAGCCCGACGTCGACAGGGAACACCGGGGAGCTGTTTTTT CASSPTSTGNTGELFF
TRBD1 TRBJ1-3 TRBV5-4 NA TGTGCCAGCAGCTGGGGGACAGCTCTGAGCTCTGGAAACACCATATATTTT CASSWGTALSSGNTIYF
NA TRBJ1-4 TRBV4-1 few TGCGCCAGCAGCCCCCGGACGGGGAATGAAAAACTGTTTTTT CASSPRTGNEKLFF
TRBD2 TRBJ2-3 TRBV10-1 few TGCGCCAGCAGCTTAGCGGGCAGAGATACGCAGTATTTT CASSLAGRDTQYF
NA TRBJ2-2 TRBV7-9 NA TGTGCCAGCAGCTTAGAATTTGGGGGGTCGGACACCGGGGAGCTGTTTTTT CASSLEFGGSDTGELFF
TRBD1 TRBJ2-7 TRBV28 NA TGTGCCAGCAGTTCTGGGACAGGGAACTACGAGCAGTACTTC CASSSGTGNYEQYF
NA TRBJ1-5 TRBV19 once TGTGCCAGTAGTAAGGGGGAGTTCCAGCCCCAGCATTTT CASSKGEFQPQHF
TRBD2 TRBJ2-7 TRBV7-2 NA TGTGCCAGCAGCTTAGCGGTAGCGGGGGGGCCGTTCGAGCAGTACTTC CASSLAVAGGPFEQYF
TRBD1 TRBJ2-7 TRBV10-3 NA TGTGCCATCAGGGGGGACAGAAGTTCCACCTACGAGCAGTACTTC CAIRGDRSSTYEQYF
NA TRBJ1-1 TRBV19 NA TGTGCCAGTAGCCCCGGCTGGCGGGAAGCTTTCTTT CASSPGWREAFF
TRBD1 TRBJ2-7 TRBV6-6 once TGTGCCAGCAGCGACAGGGGTTACGAGCAGTACTTC CASSDRGYEQYF
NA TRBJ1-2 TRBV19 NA TGTGCCAGTAGGACAGGTGACTATGGCTACACCTTC CASRTGDYGYTF
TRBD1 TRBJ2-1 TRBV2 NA TGTGCCAGCAGTGATGGACAGGGGAGGTTGGATGAGCAGTTCTTC CASSDGQGRLDEQFF
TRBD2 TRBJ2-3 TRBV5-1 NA TGCGCCAGCAGCCTGCGGATAGCGGGAGGTGCAGATACGCAGTATTTT CASSLRIAGGADTQYF
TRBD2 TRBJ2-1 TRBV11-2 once TGTGCCAGCAGCTTAAGGAGCGGGGAATATGGGAAGTTCTTC CASSLRSGEYGKFF